This T cell receptor beta chain was identified in a study of blood T cell repertoires in COVID-19. Across the whole study: PBMCs, B-cell-depleted T cells, or T cells were the source of the cDNA or gDNA that made up the material.

Participants classified as exposed had met a COVID-19 case within 2 weeks before study entry. TCRdb's table, derived via immunoSEQ multiplex PCR, lists solely in-frame clones and lacks some. Of under 250,000 clones detected, under 90% appear once; the ten largest clones hold about 3.9%. The material sequenced was PBMCs or T cells enriched from blood (not recorded which). The origin of this receptor is a woman aged 40 to 50 who had been exposed to COVID-19.

The CDR3 is CASSGSEDGYTF. The CDR3 nucleotides read TGTGCCAGCTCAGGGTCCGAGGATGGCTACACCTTC. The chain uses TRBV18 and TRBJ1-2, with D unresolved. This CDR3 spans 12 amino acids. Trimming pared 5 bases from V and 6 bases from J, leaving 10 bases between. Germline V gives CDR1 KGHSH, CDR2 LQKENI.